The 17 T cell receptor beta chains in this list originate from one sample, sequenced in a study of shared clonotypes between healthy human individuals. Some clones are missing from TCRdb's copy, which holds only in-frame ones; the method was immunoSEQ multiplex PCR. This sample carries about 1.5 million clones, more than 95% of them seen once, and the ten largest clones take more than 0.9%. Sequencing was done on a sample of naive CD4+ T cells sorted from blood. Regarding subset: CD45RA+ positively selected. The receptors come from a man aged 25-40 years in good health.

CDR3 sequence: CASSQTTLTFF. The CDR3 region has the DNA TGTGCCAGCAGCCAAACAACCTTGACGTTCTTC. The chain carries TRBV14 and TRBJ2-1, with D unresolved. Trimming removed 2 bases at V and 15 bases at J, with 11 bases between. The CDR3 is made up of 11 amino acids. In germline, CDR1 is SGHDN, CDR2 FVKESK. The full variable domain, its missing parts supplied by reference TRBV14 and TRBJ2-1, is EAGVTQFPSHSVIEKGQTVTLRCDPISGHDNLYWYRRVMGKEIKFLLHFVKESKQDESGMPNNRFLAERTGGTYSTLKVQPAELEDSGVYFCASSQTTLTFFGPGTRLTVL.

The chain combines TRBV5-4 with TRBJ2-1; 8 nucleotides align to TRBD1. Germline V gene sequence: CDR1 SGHNT, CDR2 YYREEE (reference sequence). J lost 4 bases, V lost 4 bases, and 7 bases had no gene match. This CDR3 has 15 amino acids. CDR3 DNA sequence: TGTGCCAGCAGCCTCCGGGACAGGTTTTACAATGAGCAGTTCTTC. This encodes CASSLRDRFYNEQFF.

The V call is TRBV11-2, the J call TRBJ1-5, with D perhaps TRBD1 (5 bases). V lost 2 bases, J lost 7 bases, and 15 bases lay in between. Germline values: CDR1 SGHAT, CDR2 FQNNGV. This CDR3 spans 15 amino acids. CDR3 region: CASSLSFGGDQPQHF. DNA of the CDR3: TGTGCCAGCAGCTTATCGTTTGGGGGGGACCAGCCCCAGCATTTT.

The chain uses TRBV11-3 and TRBJ2-5; 7 nucleotides agree with TRBD1. Germline values: CDR1 SGHNT, CDR2 YENEEA. The CDR3 runs 15 residues. V shed 5 bases, J shed 4 bases, and the junction held 10 bases outside the gene matches. CDR3 in amino acids: CASSPAGTAGETQYF. The CDR3, as DNA: TGTGCCAGCAGCCCAGCCGGGACAGCAGGAGAGACCCAGTACTTC.

The genes are TRBV28 and TRBJ1-4; possibly TRBD1 for D (6 bases). Germline CDR1 is MDHEN and CDR2 is SYDVKM. The CDR3 totals 14 residues. Trimming left V 3 bases short and J 5 bases short, with 10 bases between. The CDR3 spells CASSFGQGNEKLFF. CDR3 nucleotide sequence: TGTGCCAGCAGTTTTGGGCAGGGGAATGAAAAACTGTTTTTT.

This rearrangement joins TRBV28 to TRBJ2-1, with 12 bases matching TRBD2. J was trimmed by 0 bases and V by 2 bases; bases with no gene match: 17. The CDR3 spans 22 residues. Germline-derived CDR1 and CDR2 are MDHEN and SYDVKM. The CDR3 DNA reads as TGTGCCAGCAGTTTAGCCTCTACTAGCGGGAGGACCTACAGGAGCTCCTACAATGAGCAGTTCTTC. This gives the protein CASSLASTSGRTYRSSYNEQFF. Filled out from reference TRBV28 and TRBJ2-1, the complete variable domain reads DVKVTQSSRYLVKRTGEKVFLECVQDMDHENMFWYRQDPGLGLRLIYFSYDVKMKEKGDIPEGYSVSREKKERFSLILESASTNQTSMYLCASSLASTSGRTYRSSYNEQFFGPGTRLTVL.

To note about this clone: The sample contains more than one DNA sequence encoding this CDR3. The chain uses TRBV9 and TRBJ1-3; D is unclear. The length of the CDR3 is 14 residues. Per the germline V gene, CDR1 is SGDLS and CDR2 is YYNGEE. V was shortened by 0 bases and J by 0 bases, with 4 bases between the two germline ends. The CDR3 protein is CASSVVSSGNTIYF. As DNA, the CDR3 is TGTGCCAGCAGCGTAGTTTCCTCTGGAAACACCATATATTTT.

This sequence joins TRBV7-9 and TRBJ1-1, with D maybe TRBD1 (6 bases). Trimming shortened V by 5 bases and J by 0 bases, and 13 bases separated the two germline ends. CDR1 is SEHNR, CDR2 FQNEAQ, per germline (reference sequence). The CDR3 spans 15 residues. CDR3 in amino acids: CASSPRGPLNTEAFF. As DNA, the CDR3 is TGTGCCAGCAGCCCCCGGGGGCCGCTGAACACTGAAGCTTTCTTT.

The V call is TRBV6-5, the J call TRBJ1-2; possible D gene TRBD1, 6 bases. The V gene lost 1 base and the J gene lost 4 bases, with 13 bases spanning the gap. Germline values: CDR1 MNHEY, CDR2 SVGAGI. The CDR3 contains 15 residues. The CDR3 here is CASSYLFTGLYGYTF. In DNA, the CDR3 is TGTGCCAGCAGTTACTTGTTCACAGGGCTCTATGGCTACACCTTC.

The CDR3 reads CASSYQQLETQYF. The DNA of the CDR3 is TGTGCCAGCAGTTACCAACAGTTAGAGACCCAGTACTTC. This rearrangement joins TRBV6-5 to TRBJ2-5; D call uncertain. Germline assignment: CDR1 MNHEY and CDR2 SVGAGI. The CDR3 has 13 amino acids. V lost 2 bases to trimming and J lost 4 bases, with 8 bases between them.

The chain carries TRBV19 and TRBJ1-2, with TRBD1 matching 8 bases. Germline assignment: CDR1 LNHDA and CDR2 SQIVND (reference sequence). This CDR3 comprises 11 residues. V trimming: 6 bases; J trimming: 13 bases; junction bases outside the gene matches: 7. CDR3 protein: CASRIQGAATF. In nucleotides, the CDR3 is TGTGCCAGTAGGATCCAGGGGGCAGCCACCTTC.

The chain couples TRBV14 to TRBJ2-2; 10 bases are shared with TRBD2. The CDR3 runs 16 residues. Germline V gives CDR1 SGHDN, CDR2 FVKESK. Trimming at V came to 6 bases and at J to 0 bases, leaving 4 bases not matched to a gene. CDR3 sequence reads: CASSRLAGPNTGELFF. CDR3 nucleotide sequence: TGTGCCAGCAGTCGACTAGCGGGCCCGAACACCGGGGAGCTGTTTTTT.

V and J are TRBV30 and TRBJ2-7, with 7 bases matching TRBD1. This CDR3 has 21 amino acids. The J segment lost 0 bases and the V segment lost 3 bases, leaving 26 bases of the junction unmatched. Germline CDR1 GTSNPN, CDR2 SVGIG (reference sequence). CDR3 residues: CAWRPKSTGQSFFPRSYEQYF. The CDR3 nucleotides read TGTGCCTGGAGGCCGAAATCTACGGGACAGAGTTTTTTTCCCCGCTCCTACGAGCAGTACTTC.

The rearrangement links TRBV9 to TRBJ2-2; 9 bases are shared with TRBD2. The CDR3 loop spans 17 amino acids. V was clipped by 0 bases and J by 3 bases; unmatched bases: 6. Germline CDR1 reads SGDLS; CDR2 reads YYNGEE. The CDR3 region is CASSVAGWTSDTGELFF. For the CDR3, the DNA is TGTGCCAGCAGCGTAGCTGGTTGGACTAGCGACACCGGGGAGCTGTTTTTT.

A note on this clone: The same CDR3 is also encoded by other DNA sequences in this sample. This chain links TRBV29-1 with TRBJ2-5, with TRBD1 identical over 8 bases. J was trimmed by 1 base and V by 6 bases; bases with no gene match: 1. CDR1 is SQVTM, CDR2 ANQGSEA, per germline. The CDR3 covers 12 residues. The CDR3 region is CSVDRAQETQYF. CDR3 DNA sequence: TGCAGCGTGGACAGGGCCCAAGAGACCCAGTACTTC.

The chain recombines TRBV6-6 with TRBJ2-5; the D call may be TRBD1 or TRBD2 (7 bases each). Trimming left V 6 bases short and J 5 bases short, with 16 bases between. CDR1 MNHNY and CDR2 SVGAGI come from the germline V gene (reference sequence). This CDR3 spans 14 amino acids. The CDR3 coding sequence is TGTGCCAGCAGCCAACATCAGGGGGGGGAGACCCAGTACTTC. It translates to CASSQHQGGETQYF.

This chain links TRBV30 with TRBJ2-2; D is undetermined. Germline-derived CDR1 and CDR2 are GTSNPN and SVGIG (reference sequence). The CDR3 totals 13 residues. Trimming removed 0 bases from V and 4 bases from J, with 6 bases in between. This chain's CDR3 is CAWSVLVTGELFF. CDR3 coding DNA: TGTGCCTGGAGTGTACTGGTCACCGGGGAGCTGTTTTTT. The full variable domain, rest sourced from reference TRBV30 and TRBJ2-2, is SQTIHQWPATLVQPVGSPLSLECTVEGTSNPNLYWYRQAAGRGLQLLFYSVGIGQISSEVPQNLSASRPQDRQFILSSKKLLLSDSGFYLCAWSVLVTGELFFGEGSRLTVL.